The rows below give T cell receptor beta chains drawn from one sample of a study of blood T cell repertoires in COVID-19. Here immunoSEQ multiplex PCR was the method, and the copy in TCRdb shows in-frame clones only, minus some. The profile shows roughly 230,000 clones, approximately 91% of them singletons. Sequencing was done on a sample of peripheral blood. Receptors were obtained from a human donor in a cohort sampled during active COVID-19. Each CDR3 is given with its conserved first and last residue. The order of the fields is J gene, V gene, CDR3 protein.

j_call: TRBJ2-5; v_call: TRBV4-3; cdr3_aa: CASSQTLAGDETQYF
j_call: TRBJ1-2; v_call: TRBV7-2; cdr3_aa: CASSDGARDINYGYTF
j_call: TRBJ2-7; v_call: TRBV27; cdr3_aa: CASSLAGLRPYEQYF
j_call: TRBJ1-2; v_call: TRBV7-2; cdr3_aa: CASSLVRSTGTGYTF
j_call: TRBJ1-6; v_call: TRBV28; cdr3_aa: CASRRGQGDSPLHF
j_call: TRBJ2-6; v_call: TRBV7-6; cdr3_aa: CASSLEGARGANVLTF
j_call: TRBJ1-2; v_call: TRBV5-1; cdr3_aa: CASSSATGVFGYTF
j_call: TRBJ2-7; v_call: TRBV11-3; cdr3_aa: CASSFRQGPYEQYF
j_call: TRBJ2-7; v_call: TRBV27; cdr3_aa: CASRPPGQGTEQYF
j_call: TRBJ2-2; v_call: TRBV28; cdr3_aa: CASIAHPRGGELFF
j_call: TRBJ1-1; v_call: TRBV12-3/TRBV12-4; cdr3_aa: CASSLVEGSEAFF
j_call: TRBJ2-7; v_call: TRBV7-2; cdr3_aa: CASSLGWTVYEQYF
j_call: TRBJ2-7; v_call: TRBV19; cdr3_aa: CASSIDRELYEQYF
j_call: TRBJ2-2; v_call: TRBV4-1; cdr3_aa: CASSQEAGVAGELFF
j_call: TRBJ2-7; v_call: TRBV6-1; cdr3_aa: CASSESAGGPYEQYF
j_call: TRBJ1-1; v_call: TRBV4-1; cdr3_aa: CASSHPGQGGTEAFF
j_call: TRBJ2-1; v_call: TRBV9; cdr3_aa: CASSVSILIHNEQFF
j_call: TRBJ1-4; v_call: TRBV15; cdr3_aa: CATKTRQIQNEKLFF
j_call: TRBJ1-6; v_call: TRBV28; cdr3_aa: CASSWDRGVTSPLHF
j_call: TRBJ1-3; v_call: TRBV9; cdr3_aa: CASSVRSTYSGNTIYF
j_call: TRBJ2-1; v_call: TRBV3-1/TRBV3-2; cdr3_aa: CASSQEMDFLNEQFF
j_call: TRBJ1-2; v_call: TRBV28; cdr3_aa: CASEFPGQFMGGYTF
j_call: TRBJ2-5; v_call: TRBV11-3; cdr3_aa: CASSLGPKETQYF
j_call: TRBJ2-7; v_call: TRBV28; cdr3_aa: CAYASGDPYEQYF
j_call: TRBJ2-2; v_call: TRBV27; cdr3_aa: CASSISQGIRDTGELFF
j_call: TRBJ1-1; v_call: TRBV9; cdr3_aa: CASTEGTANTEAFF
j_call: TRBJ1-1; v_call: TRBV10-2; cdr3_aa: CASSVGEQNTEAFF
j_call: TRBJ1-1; v_call: TRBV19; cdr3_aa: CASSSWTGGHTEAFF
j_call: TRBJ1-6; v_call: TRBV5-6; cdr3_aa: CASSLQVATEGSPLHF
j_call: TRBJ2-1; v_call: TRBV7-9; cdr3_aa: CASSLWDRVYEQFF
j_call: TRBJ1-3; v_call: TRBV5-1; cdr3_aa: CASSLAPGSGNTIYF
j_call: TRBJ2-5; v_call: TRBV27; cdr3_aa: CASSLDGGDQETQYF
j_call: TRBJ2-7; v_call: TRBV19; cdr3_aa: CASSIWLAGRYEQYF
j_call: TRBJ2-7; v_call: TRBV28; cdr3_aa: CASSSILYSQRAYEQYF
j_call: TRBJ2-7; v_call: TRBV4-3; cdr3_aa: CASSQDVGLAGGNYEQYF
j_call: TRBJ1-1; v_call: TRBV24-1; cdr3_aa: CATRDRGMEEAFF
j_call: TRBJ2-1; v_call: TRBV2; cdr3_aa: CASWTDSSGENEQFF
j_call: TRBJ2-7; v_call: TRBV27; cdr3_aa: CASSLSPQGLLTYEQYF
j_call: TRBJ2-7; v_call: TRBV2; cdr3_aa: CASSENRISYEQYF
j_call: TRBJ2-4; v_call: TRBV25-1; cdr3_aa: CASAGLIGQHLNIQYF
j_call: TRBJ1-1; v_call: TRBV5-8; cdr3_aa: CASDLYQGTEAFF
j_call: TRBJ1-2; v_call: TRBV28; cdr3_aa: CASSTSGGKANYGYTF
j_call: TRBJ2-7; v_call: TRBV28; cdr3_aa: CASSLAPGGSYEQYF
j_call: TRBJ2-1; v_call: TRBV7-9; cdr3_aa: CASSLVRTGSYNEQFF
j_call: TRBJ2-2; v_call: TRBV6-6; cdr3_aa: CARSGQGYTGELFF
j_call: TRBJ2-7; v_call: TRBV21-1; cdr3_aa: CASSKDYCGGGIYEQYF
j_call: TRBJ1-5; v_call: TRBV6-2/TRBV6-3; cdr3_aa: CASSQEVNQPQHF
j_call: TRBJ2-2; v_call: TRBV4-3; cdr3_aa: CASSRVAGGHTGELFF
j_call: TRBJ1-4; v_call: TRBV5-8; cdr3_aa: CASSSRGQGWNEKLFF